The sequence of this T cell receptor beta chain was determined in a study of blood T cell repertoires in COVID-19. Turning to the study itself: Donors in the United States, Italy and Spain gave samples during acute or convalescent COVID-19.

Original processing notes: The assay estimated nucleated cells by amplifying reference gene primers. The assay was immunoSEQ multiplex PCR, and TCRdb's table has in-frame clones only and misses some. Clone size and the V and J calls come from that table; the DNA yielded D and trimming. Among about 36,000 clones listed, around nine tenths were seen once. This receptor was obtained from a human donor in a cohort sampled during active COVID-19. The sample comprised peripheral blood.

In DNA, the CDR3 is TGTGCCTGCCGGACAGGGGCGGGATTTGGGGCCAACGTCCTGACTTTC. Translated: CACRTGAGFGANVLTF. The chain is built from TRBV30 and TRBJ2-6; 9 bases line up with TRBD1. The CDR3 has 16 residues. V shed 6 bases and J 3 bases; nucleotides not matched to a gene: 9. CDR1 and CDR2 (germline): GTSNPN, SVGIG (reference sequence).